The sequence of this TCR beta chain was determined in a study of blood T cell repertoires in COVID-19 (dated by TCRdb to about 2020). Background for the entire study: Samples from collaborators originated in the United States, Italy and Spain and spanned both the acute and convalescent phases of COVID-19. Where HLA class I and class II types were available, the types were taken from metadata supplied by the sample provider, not from assay-based typing. The repertoires were released in a freely available public database intended as a resource for research on the immune response to SARS-CoV-2. The material from the prospective study consisted of cDNA or gDNA derived from T cells, B-cell-depleted T cells, or PBMCs. The samples were drawn from two sources: the first 160 participants of the ongoing ImmuneRACE study, and over 950 subjects contributed by 6 global collaborators. The dataset comprised deeply sampled blood TCRbeta repertoires from subjects exposed to, actively infected with, or recovered from COVID-19. A de-identified subject ID, COVID-19 status, age in years and sex were almost always included in the sample metadata.

Beyond this particular receptor, the publication reports: Clinical and demographic metadata were provided uncurated, with the amount varying by source and participant.

Details on this clone: What antigen it recognizes has not been identified. No much larger clonotype is one base removed from it; base qualities were not supplied.

The immunoSEQ Assay, a bias-controlled multiplex PCR, was used to amplify TCRbeta CDR3 regions from genomic DNA. In the source study's methods: The number of nucleated cells in each sample was estimated by amplification of reference gene primers within the assay. To quantify the absolute abundance of each unique TCRbeta CDR3 rearrangement, sequence reads were collapsed and filtered. For each sample, productive Simpson clonality was calculated by taking the square root of Simpson's diversity index across productive rearrangements. What TCRdb holds here is the immuneACCESS table cut down to in-frame rearrangements. Part of the clones is not present; checked against another copy, under half of the missing clones reflect an unresolved V gene, and the others are unexplained. Clone size and the V and J calls come from that table; the DNA yielded D and trimming. This sample has 100,000 to 120,000 clones in its table, and roughly four fifths of those were observed once. The ten largest clones take up 15% to 20% of the sample.

Whole blood was collected in K2EDTA tubes by collaborating institutions according to the institutions' own protocols. For TCRbeta analysis, collaborator samples were shipped as frozen whole blood, as isolated PBMCs, or as DNA extracted from either sample type. V and J are trimmed by 5 bases and 4 bases, and the gene matches miss 7 bases of the junction. Sequences MNHEY (CDR1) and SMNVEV (CDR2) are obtained from the germline V gene (reference sequence). From the cysteine up to the phenylalanine, the CDR3 has a length of 15 residues. Only the CDR3 region is kept as DNA, spanning 45 bases read in frame from base 1.

The V gene is TRBV27 and the J gene is TRBJ1-5, with 8 middle bases fitting TRBD1. The TCR comes from a woman in her fifties or sixties with acute or convalescent COVID-19. Sample: peripheral blood. The DNA reads TGTGCCAGCAGTGACACAGGGGGTCGAAATCAGCCCCAGCATTTT. This translates into CASSDTGGRNQPQHF.